The 10 T cell receptor beta chains reported below all come from one sample, sequenced in a study of sequential checkpoint blockade in melanoma. Described treatment: randomized to nivolumab then ipilimumab (arm A) or the reverse (arm B). Data came from immunoSEQ multiplex PCR; TCRdb stores just in-frame clones and leaves some out. The sample holds fewer than 6,000 clones, more than 25% seen once. The sample was tumor tissue (inferred from file names), taken from a patient given nivolumab and ipilimumab in sequence. These receptors originate from a human donor with melanoma.

Only a few counts were recorded for this clone. The chain is built from TRBV6-8 and TRBJ2-5; 8 bases map to TRBD2. V was clipped by 4 bases and J by 2 bases; unmatched bases: 3. This CDR3 is built from 14 residues. Per the germline V gene, CDR1 is MNHGY and CDR2 is SAAAGT. CDR3: CASSWTSQQETQYF. The CDR3 bases are TGTGCCAGCAGTTGGACTAGCCAACAAGAGACCCAGTACTTC.

The CDR3 protein is CASSPLAPGTDTQYF. The CDR3 nucleotides read TGTGCCAGCAGCCCACTAGCACCCGGCACAGATACGCAGTATTTT. V and J are TRBV9 and TRBJ2-3; possible D gene TRBD2, 6 bases. This CDR3 is built from 15 residues. Germline V CDR1 and CDR2: SGDLS, YYNGEE. Trimming stripped 4 bases from V and 1 base from J, with 13 bases between.

This clone has just a few counts. This rearrangement joins TRBV28 to TRBJ1-2; D might be TRBD1 (6 bases). The CDR3 length is 13 residues. Germline CDR1 MDHEN, CDR2 SYDVKM. V was pared by 5 bases and J by 8 bases, with 15 bases between. The DNA for the CDR3 is TGTGCCAGCAGTACCTTCGACAGGAGAGGCTACACCTTC. Residues: CASSTFDRRGYTF.

This clone was counted between two and nine times. The rearrangement joins TRBV11-3 to TRBJ2-3; D gene uncertain. From germline, CDR1 is SGHNT and CDR2 YENEEA. Trimming shortened V by 3 bases and J by 2 bases, and 12 bases separated the two germline ends. The CDR3 is 15 residues long. Here the CDR3 reads CASSFDSLATDTQYF. The DNA of the CDR3 is TGTGCCAGCAGCTTCGATTCCTTGGCCACAGATACGCAGTATTTT.

This chain uses TRBV7-6 with TRBJ1-5; 7 bases align to TRBD1. V lost 2 bases to trimming and J lost 7 bases; unmatched junction nucleotides: 8. The CDR3 length is 15 residues. Germline lookup yields CDR1 SGHVS and CDR2 FNYEAQ. For the CDR3, the DNA is TGTGCCAGCAGCTTACGACAGGGTAGAAGGCAGCCCCAGCATTTT. Its protein product is CASSLRQGRRQPQHF.

There are a few counts of this clone. The junction and the germline gene differ at one end; a read error may be behind it. This rearrangement joins TRBV6-8 to TRBJ2-3; D perhaps matches TRBD2 (7 bases). CDR3 length: 15 residues. Germline V gene lookup returns CDR1 MNHGY and CDR2 SAAAGT. The CDR3 DNA sequence: TGTGCCAGCAGTGACTCGGGGGGCTCCGTTGATACGCAGTATTTT. As protein: CASSDSGGSVDTQYF.

This clone was seen many times. The genes are TRBV12-1 and TRBJ1-2; TRBD1 reflects the table's D call only, with no check against the DNA. TRBV12-1 is termed a pseudogene. This CDR3 is 17 amino acids long. CDR3 region: CASSLWSGAGGDYGYTF. CDR3 DNA: TGTGCCAGCAGCCTCTGGAGTGGGGCAGGGGGCGACTATGGCTACACCTTC.

The chain links TRBV27 to TRBJ2-6; D may match TRBD1 or TRBD2 (5 bases each). The V end lost 7 bases, the J end lost 2 bases, and 12 bases lay between the germline ends. The CDR3 has 15 amino acids. Germline CDR1 is MNHEY and CDR2 is SMNVEV (reference sequence). The CDR3 nucleotides are TGTGCCAGCATCCTCGGGGCGCCTGGGGCCAACGTCCTGACTTTC. Translated: CASILGAPGANVLTF.

The J gene is TRBJ2-6, the V gene TRBV19; the D is unclear. V lost 2 bases, J lost 4 bases, and 3 bases lay in between. CDR3 length: 13 amino acids. Germline CDR1 reads LNHDA; CDR2 reads SQIVND (reference sequence). CDR3 amino acids: CASSIPGANVLTF. CDR3 DNA sequence: TGTGCCAGTAGTATACCCGGGGCCAACGTCCTGACTTTC. Combining the CDR3 with reference TRBV19 and TRBJ2-6 gives the whole variable domain DGGITQSPKYLFRKEGQNVTLSCEQNLNHDAMYWYRQDPGQGLRLIYYSQIVNDFQKGDIAEGYSVSREKKESFPLTVTSAQKNPTAFYLCASSIPGANVLTFGAGSRLTVL.

This chain connects TRBV6-8 to TRBJ2-5; D is unclear. CDR1 is MNHGY and CDR2 is SAAAGT in the germline V gene. V was cut by 2 bases and J by 5 bases, with 6 bases left in between. This CDR3 region has 12 residues. CDR3 nucleotide sequence: TGTGCCAGCAGTTACGGGCGGGAGACCCAGTACTTC. Its translation: CASSYGRETQYF.